Reported below is one T cell receptor beta chain. Its antigen is undetermined. The data were taken from a study of T cells in Graves' hyperthyroidism and ophthalmopathy. The study, taken as a whole, reports: Most thyroid clonotypes that were expanded above 0.001 also turned up in blood. Researchers report that a 13 V-J model separated ophthalmopathy from stable hyperthyroidism.

RNA transcripts gave rise to amplified TCR beta CDR3 regions. The TCR CDR3 first-round RT-PCR relied on the HTBI primer set. TCRdb re-called the multiplex PCR reads with MiXCR, one entry per CDR3 protein. The sample lists 400,000 to 600,000 distinct CDR3 sequences, around 20% occurring once. This CDR3 region has 22 residues. In germline, CDR1 is LGHDT, CDR2 YNNKEL (reference sequence). Trimming took 4 bases from V and 6 from J; bases not matched to a gene: 33. The diagnostic basis comprised clinical symptoms, serum thyroxine and TRAb, thyroid ultrasound and orbital computed tomography. The PBMCs were sourced from fresh peripheral blood (about 9.7 ml).

This TCR derives from a man aged 18 to 35 with Graves' hyperthyroidism. This rearrangement joins TRBV3-1 to TRBJ2-7, with 7 nucleotides matching TRBD1. Sequencing was carried out using blood. CDR3: CASSLTDKSQQRWTGLFSEQYF. CDR3 nucleotides: TGTGCCAGCAGCCTGACCGACAAGAGCCAACAAAGGTGGACAGGTCTTTTTAGCGAGCAGTACTTC.